This T cell receptor (beta chain) was sequenced for a study of Graves' ophthalmopathy and Graves' hyperthyroidism. The wider study: Hyperthyroidism was classified as stable if no ophthalmopathy occurred within 18 months of follow-up.

Orbital computed tomography, thyroid ultrasound, TRAb, serum thyroxine and clinical symptoms formed the basis of diagnosis. RNA transcripts were the template, and TCR beta CDR3 regions were amplified from them. The workflow started with a first-round RT-PCR run with HTBI primers and then moved on to a second-round multiplex PCR. Each CDR3 protein gets one entry after TCRdb re-called the multiplex PCR reads with MiXCR. The profile shows over a million distinct CDR3 sequences, 35% to 40% of them singletons. With respect to this clonotype: What it binds is not known. Because it lacks the conserved phenylalanine or tryptophan at the end, this CDR3 is likely a read error.

Findings of the study overall: Blood samples also showed most expanded thyroid clonotypes exceeding 0.001 frequency. Ophthalmopathy progression cases were predicted by the model with about 70% sensitivity and 72% to 85% specificity.

The sequenced sample consisted of peripheral blood or thyroid tissue (not recorded which). The clonotype was recovered from an adult man with Graves' hyperthyroidism.

This CDR3 is CAWRGLAIRETQYL. The CDR3 coding sequence is TGTGCCTGGAGGGGACTAGCTATTAGGGAGACCCAGTACCTC. The gene calls are TRBV30 and TRBJ2-5; 9 bases align to TRBD2. Germline CDR1 is GTSNPN and CDR2 is SVGIG (reference sequence). The V and J ends lost 3 bases and 5 bases, in that order; junction bases with no gene match: 7. The CDR3 length is 14 residues.